This T cell receptor beta chain comes out of a study of T cell clones after liver transplantation. About the research overall: Pre-transplant mixed lymphocyte reactions yielded third-party-reactive TCRbeta sequences as comparators for graft-donor-reactive sequences. Three of the eight recipients were HCV-positive; the rest had non-autoimmune, non-viral transplant indications. Until 12-24 months post-transplant, subjects got standard immunosuppression and no induction.

The method was immunoSEQ multiplex PCR; TCRdb's version includes in-frame clones alone and lacks a portion of them. The sample carries some 120,000 clones, 90% recorded once. Germline-derived CDR1 and CDR2 are SGHRS and YFSETQ. CDR3 length: 15 residues. The J segment lost 5 bases and the V segment lost 0 bases, leaving 7 bases of the junction unmatched. This TCR came from a human patient who received a liver transplant. A subset of T cells may come from the graft donor. Sequencing was performed on CD4+ T cells from blood, taken 12 months after liver transplant. V gene TRBV5-1 combines with J gene TRBJ2-7; 8 nucleotides line up with TRBD2. CDR3 amino acids: CASSLGTSTLHEQYF. In nucleotides, the CDR3 is TGCGCCAGCAGCTTGGGGACTAGCACTCTTCACGAGCAGTACTTC.